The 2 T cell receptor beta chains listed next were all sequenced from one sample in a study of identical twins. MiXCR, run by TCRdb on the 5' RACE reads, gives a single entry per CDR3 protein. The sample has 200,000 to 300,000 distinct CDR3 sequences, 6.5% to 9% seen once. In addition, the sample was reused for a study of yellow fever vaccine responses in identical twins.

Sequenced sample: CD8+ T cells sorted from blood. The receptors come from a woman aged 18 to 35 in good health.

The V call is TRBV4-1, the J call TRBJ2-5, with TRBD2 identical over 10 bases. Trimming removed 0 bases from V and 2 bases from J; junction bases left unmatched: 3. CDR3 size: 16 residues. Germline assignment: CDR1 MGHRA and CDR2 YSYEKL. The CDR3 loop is CASSQDGTSAQETQYF. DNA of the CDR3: TGCGCCAGCAGCCAAGATGGGACTAGCGCACAAGAGACCCAGTACTTC.

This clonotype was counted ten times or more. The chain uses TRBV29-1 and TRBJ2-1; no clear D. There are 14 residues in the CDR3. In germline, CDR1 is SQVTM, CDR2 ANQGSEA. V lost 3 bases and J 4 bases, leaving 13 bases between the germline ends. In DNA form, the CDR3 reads TGCAGCGTTGAGTTAACGGGCTCTTACAATGAGCAGTTCTTC. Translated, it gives CSVELTGSYNEQFF.